The 8 T cell receptor beta chains below all came from one sample that was sequenced in a study of blood T cell repertoires in COVID-19 (dated by TCRdb to 2019 to 2021). The library was obtained by the immunoSEQ multiplex PCR assay. The immuneACCESS repertoire file appears here via TCRdb, limited to in-frame rearrangements. These files lack a portion of the clones; in checked studies, under half of the deficit traces to unresolved V genes, and the cause of the others is not known. A total of nearly 200,000 clones appear in this sample, about 89% of them only once. About 8.8% of the sample goes to the ten largest clones. The sequenced sample consisted of PBMCs or T cells enriched from blood (not recorded which). The receptor source for this set is a woman younger than 30 who had recovered from COVID-19.

This chain joins TRBV7-9 and TRBJ1-1, with 7 bases lining up with TRBD1. The junction had 14 bases not matched to a gene; V was cut back by 5 bases and J by 2 bases. CDR3 length equals 17 residues. Germline V gene sequence: CDR1 SEHNR, CDR2 FQNEAQ (reference sequence). The chain's CDR3 is CASSPPRQGPLNTEAFF. The DNA for the CDR3 is TGTGCCAGCAGCCCTCCGAGACAGGGCCCATTAAACACTGAAGCTTTCTTT.

CDR3 amino acids: CSVGTISYNEQFF. CDR3 coding DNA: TGCAGCGTGGGGACAATCTCCTACAATGAGCAGTTCTTC. J is TRBJ2-1 and V is TRBV29-1; the D gene is possibly TRBD1 (6 bases). Trimming shortened V by 6 bases and J by 0 bases, and 9 bases separated the two germline ends. The CDR3 runs to 13 residues. The germline V gene has CDR1 SQVTM and CDR2 ANQGSEA.

J is TRBJ1-2 and V is TRBV21-1; the D call TRBD1 from the table was never checked on the DNA. TRBV21-1 is assigned pseudogene status. The CDR3 loop spans 12 amino acids. The CDR3 DNA is TGTGCCACCAAGACGGGACAGGGCGGCTACACCTTC. This gives the protein CATKTGQGGYTF.

The rearrangement joins TRBV4-1 to TRBJ1-5; D possibly corresponds to TRBD1 (5 bases). The CDR3 is 14 residues long. Trimming removed 1 base from V and 10 bases from J, with 14 bases in between. Per the germline V gene, CDR1 is MGHRA and CDR2 is YSYEKL. The DNA for the CDR3 is TGCGCCAGCAGCCAAGGGGCAGGGCATGGACCCCAGCATTTT. It is translated as CASSQGAGHGPQHF.

The CDR3 bases are TGTGCCAGCAGTGAATTTGCCGGCCAAGAGACCCAGTACTTC. Protein: CASSEFAGQETQYF. The genes are TRBV25-1 and TRBJ2-5, with D unclear. The CDR3 is 14 amino acids. Trimming removed 1 base from V and 1 base from J, with 7 bases in between. CDR1 and CDR2 from the germline V gene are MGHDK and SYGVNS.

For this clone: Other DNA sequences in the same sample also yield this CDR3. The chain carries TRBV28 and TRBJ2-1; the match to TRBD2 covers 12 bases. V gave up 3 bases and J gave up 6 bases; unmatched junction bases: 3. CDR3 length equals 15 residues. From germline, CDR1 is MDHEN and CDR2 SYDVKM. This chain's CDR3 is CASSLASGGANEQFF. Written as DNA, the CDR3 is TGTGCCAGCAGTTTGGCTAGCGGGGGGGCCAATGAGCAGTTCTTC.

The V gene is TRBV7-2, the J gene TRBJ1-1; D remains ambiguous. The CDR3 consists of 13 residues. Trimming left V 7 bases short and J 2 bases short, with 11 bases between. In germline, CDR1 is SGHTA, CDR2 FQGNSA. CDR3 protein: CASTYNANTEAFF. The CDR3 DNA sequence: TGTGCCAGCACCTATAACGCTAACACTGAAGCTTTCTTT.

This rearrangement joins TRBV13 to TRBJ2-7; 8 positions match TRBD2. V trimming: 2 bases; J trimming: 0 bases; junction bases outside the gene matches: 6. CDR3 length equals 16 residues. CDR1 is PRHDT, CDR2 FYEKMQ, per germline (reference sequence). The CDR3 DNA reads as TGTGCCAGCAGCTTATTTTCGCGGGGGGACTCCTACGAGCAGTACTTC. Translation: CASSLFSRGDSYEQYF.